These T cell receptor beta chains were read from a single sample in a study of memory B cells and T cells in multiple sclerosis. The method was immunoSEQ multiplex PCR; TCRdb's version includes in-frame clones alone and lacks a portion of them. The sample consists of fewer than 40,000 clones, around 88% of them appearing once. The antigens of these receptors remain unknown. Sequencing input: PBMCs from blood kept in culture. These TCRs come from a human donor with multiple sclerosis. Both conserved end residues are part of each CDR3. The D gene is left open where the match is weak. A clone size is listed for some rows: how often the clone was seen (once, few, many), or a class if it is expanded.

V gene	J gene	clone size	D gene	CDR3 DNA	CDR3 protein
TRBV6-5	TRBJ1-2	-	-	TGTGCCAGCTCCTTACACCTGAGCTATGGCTACACCTTC	CASSLHLSYGYTF
TRBV9	TRBJ2-5	once	-	TGTGCCAGCAGCGTAGGAGAGGCGGAGACCCAGTACTTC	CASSVGEAETQYF
TRBV9	TRBJ2-1	-	TRBD2	TGTGCCAGCAGCGTAGGGGGTCTAGCGGGAGCCAATGAGCAGTTCTTC	CASSVGGLAGANEQFF
TRBV6-1	TRBJ2-3	-	-	TGTGCCAGCAGTGAATTTCTAGGGTTGGGCACAGATACGCAGTATTTT	CASSEFLGLGTDTQYF
TRBV6-5	TRBJ1-1	-	-	TGTGCCAGCAGTTACTCCGGGGATAGGAACACTGAAGCTTTCTTT	CASSYSGDRNTEAFF
TRBV5-1	TRBJ2-7	-	-	TGCGCCAGCAGCTTGGATGGGACTGCCTCCTACGAGCAGTACTTC	CASSLDGTASYEQYF
TRBV18	TRBJ2-7	few	-	TGTGCCAGCTCACCACTTCGGGAGCTAACCTACGAGCAGTACTTC	CASSPLRELTYEQYF
TRBV30	TRBJ2-7	-	TRBD1	TGTGCCTGGAGTGTAACCAGGGGGCTATTTGACGAGCAGTACTTC	CAWSVTRGLFDEQYF
TRBV5-8	TRBJ2-2	-	TRBD1	TGTGCCAGCAGCCCAGAAAAAAGGACAGGGTCTAACGGGGAGCTGTTTTTT	CASSPEKRTGSNGELFF
TRBV19	TRBJ2-1	-	-	TGTGCCAGTAGTATAGAAGCAAGCGTTACCGTGCAGTTCTTC	CASSIEASVTVQFF
TRBV4-1	TRBJ2-1	-	TRBD2	TGCGCCAGCAGCCCTCAACTAGCGGGGGGCGGGAATGAGCAGTTCTTC	CASSPQLAGGGNEQFF
TRBV6-1	TRBJ2-4	-	-	TGTGCCAGCAGTGGGGTTTTTTCCCGGGAAGCCAAAAACATTCAGTACTTC	CASSGVFSREAKNIQYF
TRBV5-1	TRBJ2-1	-	-	TGCGCCAGCAGCGTGGACCTTACCTACAATGAGCAGTTCTTC	CASSVDLTYNEQFF
TRBV30	TRBJ2-4	once	-	TGTGCCTGGATAGACCGAAACATTCAGTACTTC	CAWIDRNIQYF
TRBV6-5	TRBJ1-5	-	TRBD1	TGTGCCAGCAGCCTGGACAGGGCTGGCAATCAGCCCCAGCATTTT	CASSLDRAGNQPQHF
TRBV5-1	TRBJ1-2	-	-	TGCGCCAGCAGCTTAGAATATGAAAAGAACTATGGCTACACCTTC	CASSLEYEKNYGYTF
TRBV27	TRBJ2-7	-	-	TGTGCCAGCAGTTTATCGAGGGTTGATGGGGACGAGCAGTACTTC	CASSLSRVDGDEQYF
TRBV19	TRBJ2-7	-	TRBD2	TGTGCCACCAGCCCCGGACTAGCATACGAGCAGTACTTC	CATSPGLAYEQYF
TRBV27	TRBJ2-5	-	-	TGTGCCAGCAGTCCCTTCAGTGGCAACCAAGAGACCCAGTACTTC	CASSPFSGNQETQYF
TRBV7-2	TRBJ1-1	-	-	TGTGCCAGCAGCTTAGTTGTAGGGGGGAACACTGAAGCTTTCTTT	CASSLVVGGNTEAFF
TRBV9	TRBJ2-7	-	TRBD2	TGTGCCAGCGGGCCAACGGGAGGGCCATCCTACGAGCAGTACTTC	CASGPTGGPSYEQYF
TRBV6-1	TRBJ2-7	few	-	TGTGCCAGCATCGACTCCTCCTCCTACGAGCAGTACTTC	CASIDSSSYEQYF
TRBV7-9	TRBJ1-5	few	TRBD1	TGTGCCAGCAGCTTAACGGGGCAGGGGGACGAGCCCCAGCATTTT	CASSLTGQGDEPQHF
TRBV7-9	TRBJ2-7	few	TRBD1	TGTGCCAGCAGCTTAACTCGGACAGGGGACGAGCAGTACTTC	CASSLTRTGDEQYF
TRBV5-6	TRBJ1-3	-	-	TGTGCCAGCAGCTTCTGGGGGTCCCCCTCTGGAAACACCATATATTTT	CASSFWGSPSGNTIYF
TRBV14	TRBJ2-1	-	TRBD1	TGTGCCAGCAGCGTAACCGGGACAGACAATGAGCAGTTCTTC	CASSVTGTDNEQFF
TRBV19	TRBJ2-3	-	-	TGTGCCAGTAGTATTCGGAGGGGTTCGGATACGCAGTATTTT	CASSIRRGSDTQYF
TRBV18	TRBJ2-5	-	-	TGTGCCAGCTCACCCGGCGGGACCCAGTACTTC	CASSPGGTQYF
TRBV6-1	TRBJ2-7	-	TRBD1	TGTGCCAGCAGCCGGGACAGGGACTACGAGCAGTACTTC	CASSRDRDYEQYF
TRBV14	TRBJ1-2	few	-	TGTGCCAGCAGCCAATTCCGCGGACAATCAAACTATGGCTACACCTTC	CASSQFRGQSNYGYTF